This T cell receptor (beta chain) derives from a study of T cell changes during pregnancy in multiple sclerosis. V gave up 1 base and J gave up 0 bases, with 9 bases separating them. Germline CDR1 and CDR2: LNHDA and SQIVND (reference sequence). The CDR3 has 15 amino acids. The table came from immunoSEQ multiplex PCR; TCRdb's copy has only in-frame clones and leaves some out. The table records about 93,000 clones, around 92% of them present only once. The TCR comes from a female donor in good health, enrolled as a control in a pregnancy study. The V and J genes are TRBV19 and TRBJ2-5; perhaps TRBD1 as D (5 bases). The source was peripheral blood, collected after pregnancy. CDR3 bases: TGTGCCAGTAGTATAGGGGGCAGCGACCAAGAGACCCAGTACTTC. Its protein is CASSIGGSDQETQYF.